Each of the 18 T cell receptor beta chains below was sequenced from the same sample in a study of human T cells and chemical hapten exposure. TCRdb reanalysed the RACE reads using MiXCR and keeps one entry per CDR3 protein. The sample shows 370,000 or so distinct CDR3 sequences, approximately 5.1% of them seen only once. Time point defined: patch test 1, 2 weeks after DPC sensitization. The treatment denotes: therapeutic diphenylcyclopropenone sensitization with weekly scalp DPC. The sequencing used whole blood, collected in connection with sensitization to the hapten diphenylcyclopropenone (DPC). Source of these receptors: a woman aged 50 to 60 with alopecia areata. Some clones in this sample may be carry-over from other donors' samples.

In its sample, this clonotype was seen a few times. The chain recombines TRBV6-5 with TRBJ1-4; 8 bases line up with TRBD1. The CDR3 spans 16 residues. The V and J ends lost 5 bases and 3 bases, in that order; junction bases with no gene match: 8. The germline V gene has CDR1 MNHEY and CDR2 SVGAGI. The CDR3 region is CASSRAGGLPNEKLFF. The CDR3, as DNA: TGTGCCAGCAGTCGGGCAGGGGGCTTACCTAATGAAAAACTGTTTTTT.

This clonotype was seen repeatedly, ten times or more. The chain has TRBV2 and TRBJ2-1, with D uncertain. There are 14 residues in the CDR3. The germline gives CDR1 SNHLY, CDR2 FYNNEI. V dropped 1 base and J dropped 9 bases, with 13 bases sitting between them. CDR3 sequence (DNA): TGTGCCAGCAGTGAAGTGGGGTTTGAGAGTGAGCAGTTCTTC. Amino acids: CASSEVGFESEQFF.

This chain joins TRBV6-5 and TRBJ2-3; TRBD2 agrees at 8 bases. This CDR3 region has 18 residues. CDR1 is MNHEY, CDR2 SVGAGI, per germline. Trimming took 0 bases from V and 6 from J; bases not matched to a gene: 14. This CDR3 reads CASSYSIPGLVSRDTQYF. The CDR3 region has the DNA TGTGCCAGCAGTTACTCTATACCGGGACTAGTTTCTCGGGATACGCAGTATTTT.

The sample holds a few counts of this clonotype. This chain joins TRBV12-3 or TRBV12-4 and TRBJ1-2; D is ambiguous. Trimming pared 0 bases from V and 6 bases from J, leaving 8 bases between. CDR3 length equals 13 residues. CDR3 region: CASSLARRDGYTF. CDR3 in DNA: TGTGCCAGCAGTTTAGCCAGGCGGGATGGCTACACCTTC.

This clonotype has ten or more counts. The chain uses TRBV27 and TRBJ1-1, with a tentative D call TRBD1 (6 bases). CDR3 length equals 14 residues. Germline lookup yields CDR1 MNHEY and CDR2 SMNVEV (reference sequence). Trimming cost V 6 bases and J 1 base, with 12 bases left between them. CDR3 DNA: TGTGCCAGCAGGCAGGGGCGCGAGAACACTGAAGCTTTCTTT. Residues: CASRQGRENTEAFF.

This clonotype came up a few times. The V and J genes are TRBV29-1 and TRBJ2-7, with unresolved D. The CDR3 totals 12 residues. Trimming took 1 base from V and 7 from J, leaving 11 bases between them. In germline, CDR1 is SQVTM, CDR2 ANQGSEA. Here the CDR3 reads CSVEAGYGEQYF. CDR3 in DNA: TGCAGCGTTGAAGCCGGCTATGGAGAGCAGTACTTC.

This chain connects TRBV24-1 to TRBJ1-5; D unclear. The CDR3 sequence is 16 residues long. The V end lost 0 bases, the J end lost 0 bases, and 8 bases lay between the germline ends. Germline V CDR1 and CDR2: KGHDR, SFDVKD. The CDR3 sequence is CATSDLLGYSNQPQHF. The CDR3 DNA reads as TGTGCCACCAGTGATTTGCTGGGATATAGCAATCAGCCCCAGCATTTT.

The chain couples TRBV2 to TRBJ2-2; D possibly corresponds to TRBD2 (6 bases). Per the germline V gene, CDR1 is SNHLY and CDR2 is FYNNEI. The CDR3 loop spans 13 amino acids. Deletions cut 6 bases from V and 6 bases from J, with 11 bases between. CDR3: CASSETSPGELFF. CDR3 in DNA: TGTGCCAGCAGCGAAACTAGCCCCGGGGAGCTGTTTTTT.

The V call is TRBV6-5, the J call TRBJ2-5; 11 bases line up with TRBD1. This CDR3 is built from 17 residues. The germline CDR1 and CDR2 sequences are MNHEY and SVGAGI. After removal of 2 bases from V and 4 bases from J, the junction contained 9 bases not matched to a gene. In nucleotides, the CDR3 is TGTGCCAGCAGTTACAACGGGGGGACAGGGGGATCAGAGACCCAGTACTTC. Amino acid sequence: CASSYNGGTGGSETQYF.

This clonotype was counted a few times. The chain carries TRBV6-2 or TRBV6-3 and TRBJ1-1; 9 nucleotides agree with TRBD1. J was trimmed by 5 bases and V by 6 bases; bases with no gene match: 10. The CDR3 is 15 residues long. Germline V lookup: CDR1 MNHEY, CDR2 SVGEGT. The CDR3 spells CASSQNRGRGTEAFF. Written as DNA, the CDR3 is TGTGCCAGCAGCCAGAACAGGGGGCGAGGAACTGAAGCTTTCTTT.

This sequence joins TRBV27 and TRBJ2-5, with D possibly being TRBD1 (6 bases). The V and J ends lost 5 bases and 4 bases respectively, with 14 bases between them. The CDR3 covers 14 residues. Germline V CDR1 and CDR2: MNHEY, SMNVEV (reference sequence). The CDR3 bases are TGTGCCAGCAGTGCCGGACAGAGGCTAGAGACCCAGTACTTC. Protein product: CASSAGQRLETQYF.

This clonotype was seen repeatedly, ten times or more. The chain has TRBV13 and TRBJ1-2; 8 bases line up with TRBD1. Germline V CDR1 and CDR2: PRHDT, FYEKMQ (reference sequence). The CDR3 totals 15 residues. The junction had 9 bases not matched to a gene; V was cut back by 5 bases and J by 4 bases. The CDR3 DNA reads TGTGCCAGCAGCAGGACAGGGCCCTCCGGCTATGGCTACACCTTC. Its protein is CASSRTGPSGYGYTF.

V is TRBV28 and J is TRBJ1-2, with D uncertain. The ends were cut back, 3 bases at V and 7 bases at J, with 9 bases in the middle. CDR3 size: 12 residues. CDR1 is MDHEN, CDR2 SYDVKM, per germline. In DNA form, the CDR3 reads TGTGCCAGCAGTTTGCTTAAAGGTGGCTACACCTTC. Protein product: CASSLLKGGYTF.

This clonotype has only a few counts. The CDR3 loop reads CATSGVEPLAQFF. The CDR3 DNA sequence: TGTGCCACCAGTGGCGTCGAGCCGTTAGCGCAGTTCTTC. The chain is built from TRBV24-1 and TRBJ2-1; D is unresolved. V was clipped by 5 bases and J by 12 bases, with 16 bases between them. Germline CDR1 reads KGHDR; CDR2 reads SFDVKD. This CDR3 spans 13 amino acids.

This clonotype was observed at least ten times. The DNA for the CDR3 is TGTGCCATCAGTGAGAAGGGGGGTACAGATACGCAGTATTTT. Its protein product is CAISEKGGTDTQYF. V is TRBV10-3 and J is TRBJ2-3; D is tentatively TRBD1 or TRBD2 (6 bases each). Trimming shortened V by 2 bases and J by 3 bases, and 9 bases separated the two germline ends. The CDR3 spans 14 residues. Germline lookup yields CDR1 ENHRY and CDR2 SYGVKD.

This clonotype was detected ten times or more. The CDR3 DNA reads as TGTGCCAGCAGTTTATCCCGTCTGGGCGGGGTTAAAGATACGCAGTATTTT. It codes for CASSLSRLGGVKDTQYF. The chain is built from TRBV28 and TRBJ2-3, with D possibly matching TRBD2 (6 bases). Trimming cost V 1 base and J 5 bases, with 19 bases left between them. The germline gives CDR1 MDHEN, CDR2 SYDVKM. This CDR3 is 17 amino acids long.

This clonotype was observed a few times. The chain carries TRBV7-9 and TRBJ1-2, with D possibly matching TRBD1 (5 bases). Germline CDR1 and CDR2: SEHNR and FQNEAQ (reference sequence). V shed 1 base and J shed 8 bases, with 11 bases lying between them. The CDR3 is 13 amino acids. DNA of the CDR3: TGTGCCAGCAGCTTAGAGGGACCGGGAGGCTACACCTTC. Translation: CASSLEGPGGYTF.

The rearrangement links TRBV6-6 to TRBJ1-2, with TRBD1 matching 9 bases. Germline lookup yields CDR1 MNHNY and CDR2 SVGAGI (reference sequence). This CDR3 is 18 amino acids long. V was clipped by 7 bases and J by 6 bases; unmatched bases: 21. The CDR3 nucleotides read TGTGCCAGCACCAACAGCGGGACAGGGCCCTCCGAGCCCCATGGCTACACCTTC. It encodes CASTNSGTGPSEPHGYTF.